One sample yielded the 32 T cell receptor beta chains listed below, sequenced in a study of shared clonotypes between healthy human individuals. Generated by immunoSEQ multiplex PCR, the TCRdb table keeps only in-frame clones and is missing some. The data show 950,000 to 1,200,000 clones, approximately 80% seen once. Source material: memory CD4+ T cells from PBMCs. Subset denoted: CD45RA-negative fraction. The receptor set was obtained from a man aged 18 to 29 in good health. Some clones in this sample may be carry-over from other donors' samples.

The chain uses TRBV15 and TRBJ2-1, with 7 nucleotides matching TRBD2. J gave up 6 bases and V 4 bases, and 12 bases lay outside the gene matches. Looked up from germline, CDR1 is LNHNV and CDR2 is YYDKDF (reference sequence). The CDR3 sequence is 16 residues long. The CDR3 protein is CATSTFRDYPFNEQFF. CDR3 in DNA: TGTGCCACCAGCACCTTCCGGGACTACCCCTTCAATGAGCAGTTCTTC.

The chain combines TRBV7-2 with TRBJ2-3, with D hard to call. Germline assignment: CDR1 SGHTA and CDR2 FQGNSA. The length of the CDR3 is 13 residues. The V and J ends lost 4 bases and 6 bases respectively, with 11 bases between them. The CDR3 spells CASSSATADTQYF. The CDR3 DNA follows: TGTGCCAGCAGCTCAGCGACCGCCGATACGCAGTATTTT.

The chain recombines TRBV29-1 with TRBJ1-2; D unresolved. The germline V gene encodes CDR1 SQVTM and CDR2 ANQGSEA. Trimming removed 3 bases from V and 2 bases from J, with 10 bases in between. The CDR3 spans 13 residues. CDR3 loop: CSVDGQRNYGYTF. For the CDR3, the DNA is TGCAGCGTTGACGGCCAGAGAAACTATGGCTACACCTTC.

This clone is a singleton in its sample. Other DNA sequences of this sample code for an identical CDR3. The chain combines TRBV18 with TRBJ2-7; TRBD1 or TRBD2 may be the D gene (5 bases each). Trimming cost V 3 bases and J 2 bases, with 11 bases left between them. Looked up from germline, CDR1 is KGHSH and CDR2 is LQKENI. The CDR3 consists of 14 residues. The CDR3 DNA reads TGTGCCAGCTCACCTGGACGGGGACCCTACGAGCAGTACTTC. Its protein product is CASSPGRGPYEQYF.

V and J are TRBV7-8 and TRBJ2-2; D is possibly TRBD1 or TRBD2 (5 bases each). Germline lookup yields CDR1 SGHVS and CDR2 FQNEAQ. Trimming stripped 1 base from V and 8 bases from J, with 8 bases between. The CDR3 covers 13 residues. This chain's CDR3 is CASSLEGPGELFF. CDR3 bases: TGTGCCAGCAGCTTAGAGGGACCTGGGGAGCTGTTTTTT.

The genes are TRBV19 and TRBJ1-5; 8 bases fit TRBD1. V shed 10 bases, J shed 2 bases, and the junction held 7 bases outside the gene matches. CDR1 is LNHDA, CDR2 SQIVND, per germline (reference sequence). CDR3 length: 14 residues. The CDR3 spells CATAGGSGNQPQHF. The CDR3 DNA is TGTGCCACCGCAGGGGGCTCTGGCAATCAGCCCCAGCATTTT.

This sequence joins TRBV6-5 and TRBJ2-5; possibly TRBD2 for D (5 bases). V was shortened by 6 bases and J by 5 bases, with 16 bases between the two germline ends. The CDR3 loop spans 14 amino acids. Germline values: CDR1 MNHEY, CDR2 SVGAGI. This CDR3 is CASRPGSGAETQYF. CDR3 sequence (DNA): TGTGCCAGCAGACCTGGAAGCGGAGCGGAGACCCAGTACTTC.

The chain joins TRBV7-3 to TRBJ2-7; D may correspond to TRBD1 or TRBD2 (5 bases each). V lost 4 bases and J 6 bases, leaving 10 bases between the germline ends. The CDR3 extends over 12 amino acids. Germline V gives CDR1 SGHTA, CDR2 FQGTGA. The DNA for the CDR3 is TGTGCCAGCAGCTCGGCAGGGACCGAGCAGTACTTC. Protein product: CASSSAGTEQYF.

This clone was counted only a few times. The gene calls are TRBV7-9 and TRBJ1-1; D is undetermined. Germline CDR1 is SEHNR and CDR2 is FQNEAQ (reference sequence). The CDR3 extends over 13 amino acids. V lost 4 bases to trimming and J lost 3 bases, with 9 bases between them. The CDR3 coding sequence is TGTGCCAGCAGCTACAGTCTCGACACTGAAGCTTTCTTT. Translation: CASSYSLDTEAFF. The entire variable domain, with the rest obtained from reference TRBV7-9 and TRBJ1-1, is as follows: DTGVSQNPRHKITKRGQNVTFRCDPISEHNRLYWYRQTLGQGPEFLTYFQNEAQLEKSRLLSDRFSAERPKGSFSTLEIQRTEQGDSAMYLCASSYSLDTEAFFGQGTRLTVV.

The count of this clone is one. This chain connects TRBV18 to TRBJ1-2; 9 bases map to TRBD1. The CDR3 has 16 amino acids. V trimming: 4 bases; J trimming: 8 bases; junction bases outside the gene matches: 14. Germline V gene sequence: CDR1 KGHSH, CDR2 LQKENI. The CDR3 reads CASSLSRTGEGAGYTF. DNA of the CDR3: TGTGCCAGCTCACTCTCCCGGACAGGGGAGGGTGCGGGCTACACCTTC.

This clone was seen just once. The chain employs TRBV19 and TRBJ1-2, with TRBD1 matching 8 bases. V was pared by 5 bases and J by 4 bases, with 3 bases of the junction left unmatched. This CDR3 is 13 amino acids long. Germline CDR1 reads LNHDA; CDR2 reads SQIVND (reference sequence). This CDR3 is CASSPGQGYGYTF. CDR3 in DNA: TGTGCCAGTAGTCCAGGACAGGGCTATGGCTACACCTTC.

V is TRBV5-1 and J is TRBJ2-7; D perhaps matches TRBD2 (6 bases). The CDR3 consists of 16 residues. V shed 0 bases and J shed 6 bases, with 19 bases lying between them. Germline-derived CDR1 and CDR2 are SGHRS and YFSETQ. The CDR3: CASSLARPGVAVEQYF. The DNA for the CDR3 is TGCGCCAGCAGCTTGGCCAGACCGGGGGTAGCGGTCGAGCAGTACTTC.

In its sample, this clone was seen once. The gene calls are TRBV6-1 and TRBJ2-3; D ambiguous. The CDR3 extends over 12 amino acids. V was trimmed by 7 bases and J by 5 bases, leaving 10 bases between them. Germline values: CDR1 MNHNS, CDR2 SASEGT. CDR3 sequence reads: CASTTRVDTQYF. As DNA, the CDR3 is TGTGCCAGCACTACACGGGTAGATACGCAGTATTTT.

CDR3 in amino acids: CASSARTSRLFF. DNA of the CDR3: TGTGCCAGCAGCGCAAGAACGTCTCGACTGTTTTTT. This chain joins TRBV6-1 and TRBJ1-4; D call uncertain. V was shortened by 6 bases and J by 13 bases, with 15 bases between the two germline ends. The CDR3 is 12 residues long. Germline V gene lookup returns CDR1 MNHNS and CDR2 SASEGT.

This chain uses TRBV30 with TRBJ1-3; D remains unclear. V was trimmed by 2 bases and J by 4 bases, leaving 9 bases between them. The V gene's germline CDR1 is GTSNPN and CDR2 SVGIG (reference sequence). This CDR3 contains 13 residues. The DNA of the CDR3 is TGTGCCTGGAGTATCGGTATGGGAAACACCATATATTTT. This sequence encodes CAWSIGMGNTIYF.

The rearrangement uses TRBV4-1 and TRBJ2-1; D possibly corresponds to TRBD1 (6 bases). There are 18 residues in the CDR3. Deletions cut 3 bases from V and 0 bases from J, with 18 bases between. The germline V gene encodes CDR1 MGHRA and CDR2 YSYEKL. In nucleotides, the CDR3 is TGCGCCAGCAGCCAGCAAAGGGGGTCGAGGGACTCCTACAATGAGCAGTTCTTC. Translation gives CASSQQRGSRDSYNEQFF.

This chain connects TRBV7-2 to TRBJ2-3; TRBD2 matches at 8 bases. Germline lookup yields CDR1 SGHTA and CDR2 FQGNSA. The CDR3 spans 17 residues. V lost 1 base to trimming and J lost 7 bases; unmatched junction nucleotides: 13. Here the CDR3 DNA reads TGTGCCAGCAGCTTAGTGGCGACTAGCGAGTTTGTAAATACGCAGTATTTT. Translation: CASSLVATSEFVNTQYF.

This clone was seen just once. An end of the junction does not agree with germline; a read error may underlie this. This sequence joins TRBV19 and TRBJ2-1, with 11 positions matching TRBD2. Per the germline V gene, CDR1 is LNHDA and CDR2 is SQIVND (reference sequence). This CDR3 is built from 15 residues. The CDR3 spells CASSIAGGWYNEQFF. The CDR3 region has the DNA TGTGCCAGTAGCATAGCGGGAGGGTGGTACAATGAGCAGTTCTTC.

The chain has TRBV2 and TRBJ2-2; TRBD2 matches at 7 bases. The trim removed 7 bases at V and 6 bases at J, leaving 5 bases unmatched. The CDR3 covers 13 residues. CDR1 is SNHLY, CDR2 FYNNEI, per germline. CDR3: CASTGRGAGELFF. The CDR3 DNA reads TGTGCCAGCACTGGCCGGGGGGCCGGGGAGCTGTTTTTT.

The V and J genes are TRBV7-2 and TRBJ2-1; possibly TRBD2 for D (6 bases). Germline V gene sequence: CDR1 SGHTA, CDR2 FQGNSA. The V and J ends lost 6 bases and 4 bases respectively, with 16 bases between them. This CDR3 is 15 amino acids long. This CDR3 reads CASRTSAGPYNEQFF. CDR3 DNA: TGTGCCAGCAGAACCTCTGCGGGGCCATACAATGAGCAGTTCTTC.

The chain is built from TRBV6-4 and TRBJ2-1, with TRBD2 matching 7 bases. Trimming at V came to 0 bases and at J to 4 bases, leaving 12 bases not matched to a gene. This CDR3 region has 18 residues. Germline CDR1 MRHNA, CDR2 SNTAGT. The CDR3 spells CASSDSPSSAGRYNEQFF. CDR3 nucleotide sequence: TGTGCCAGCAGTGACTCCCCTTCTTCAGCGGGACGATACAATGAGCAGTTCTTC.

CDR3 protein: CAWSPIRSGANVLTF. The CDR3 bases are TGTGCCTGGAGCCCTATTAGATCTGGGGCCAACGTCCTGACTTTC. V is TRBV30 and J is TRBJ2-6; D not certain. V was cut by 3 bases and J by 1 base, with 10 bases left in between. The CDR3 loop spans 15 amino acids. CDR1 and CDR2 from the germline V gene are GTSNPN and SVGIG (reference sequence).

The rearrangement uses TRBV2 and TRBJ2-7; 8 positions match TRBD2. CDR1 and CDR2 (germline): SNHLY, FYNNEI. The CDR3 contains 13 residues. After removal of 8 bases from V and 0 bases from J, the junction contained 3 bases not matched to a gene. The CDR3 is CASQRENSYEQYF. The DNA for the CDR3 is TGTGCCAGCCAGCGGGAGAACTCCTACGAGCAGTACTTC. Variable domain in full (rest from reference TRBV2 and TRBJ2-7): EPEVTQTPSHQVTQMGQEVILRCVPISNHLYFYWYRQILGQKVEFLVSFYNNEISEKSEIFDDQFSVERPDGSNFTLKIRSTKLEDSAMYFCASQRENSYEQYFGPGTRLTVT.

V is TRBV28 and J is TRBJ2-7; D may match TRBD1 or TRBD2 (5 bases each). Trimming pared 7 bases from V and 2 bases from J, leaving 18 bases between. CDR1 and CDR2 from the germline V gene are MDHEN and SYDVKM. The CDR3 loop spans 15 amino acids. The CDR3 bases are TGTGCCAGCACCCAATCCGGGACGGACCCCTACGAGCAGTACTTC. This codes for CASTQSGTDPYEQYF.

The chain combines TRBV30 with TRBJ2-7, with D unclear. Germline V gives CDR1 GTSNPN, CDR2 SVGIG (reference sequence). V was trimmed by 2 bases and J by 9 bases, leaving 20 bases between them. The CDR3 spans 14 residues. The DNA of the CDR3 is TGTGCCTGGAGTTTCCCTCCGCGGAGTAGTCGGCAGTACTTC. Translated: CAWSFPPRSSRQYF.

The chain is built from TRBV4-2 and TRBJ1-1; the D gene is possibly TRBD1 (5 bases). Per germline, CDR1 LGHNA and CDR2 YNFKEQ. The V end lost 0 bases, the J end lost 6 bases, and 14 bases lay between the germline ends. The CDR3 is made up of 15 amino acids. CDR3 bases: TGTGCCAGCAGCCAAGAACCGGGGGGGAGGGCTGAAGCTTTCTTT. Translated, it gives CASSQEPGGRAEAFF.

Here the CDR3 reads CASSYGRAGVSGELFF. DNA of the CDR3: TGCGCCAGCAGCTATGGGAGAGCGGGAGTATCCGGGGAGCTGTTTTTT. The chain employs TRBV5-1 and TRBJ2-2; 8 bases are a match to TRBD2. From germline, CDR1 is SGHRS and CDR2 YFSETQ. V trimming: 3 bases; J trimming: 6 bases; junction bases outside the gene matches: 10. CDR3 length equals 16 residues.

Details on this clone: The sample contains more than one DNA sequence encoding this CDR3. As DNA, the CDR3 is TGCGCCAGCAGCTCGACTAGCGGGATTTCTTACGAGCAGTACTTC. Translating it yields CASSSTSGISYEQYF. The V and J genes are TRBV5-1 and TRBJ2-7; TRBD2 agrees at 11 bases. J gave up 4 bases and V 3 bases, and 6 bases lay outside the gene matches. The V gene's germline CDR1 is SGHRS and CDR2 YFSETQ. CDR3 length: 15 amino acids.

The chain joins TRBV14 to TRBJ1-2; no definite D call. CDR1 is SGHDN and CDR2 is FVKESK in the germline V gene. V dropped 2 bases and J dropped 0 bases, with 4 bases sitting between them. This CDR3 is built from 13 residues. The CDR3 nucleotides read TGTGCCAGCAGCCAATCCTCTAACTATGGCTACACCTTC. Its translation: CASSQSSNYGYTF.

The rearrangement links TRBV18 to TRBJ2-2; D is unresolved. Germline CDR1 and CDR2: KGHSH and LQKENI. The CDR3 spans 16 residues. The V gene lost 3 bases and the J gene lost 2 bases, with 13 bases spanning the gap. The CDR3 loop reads CASSPFPPANTGELFF. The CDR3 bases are TGTGCCAGCTCACCGTTTCCACCAGCAAACACCGGGGAGCTGTTTTTT.

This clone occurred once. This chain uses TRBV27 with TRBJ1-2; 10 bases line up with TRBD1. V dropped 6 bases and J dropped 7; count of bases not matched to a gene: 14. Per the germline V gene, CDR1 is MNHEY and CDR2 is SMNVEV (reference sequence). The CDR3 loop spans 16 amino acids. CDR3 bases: TGTGCCAGCAGCCTGATTCGGGGACAGGGGTCGGGTGGCTACACCTTC. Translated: CASSLIRGQGSGGYTF.

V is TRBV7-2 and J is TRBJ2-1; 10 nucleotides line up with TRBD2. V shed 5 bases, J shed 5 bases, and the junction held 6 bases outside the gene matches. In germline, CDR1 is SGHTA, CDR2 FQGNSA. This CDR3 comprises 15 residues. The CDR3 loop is CASSPRLAGNNEQFF. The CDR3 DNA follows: TGTGCCAGCAGCCCCCGACTAGCGGGTAACAATGAGCAGTTCTTC.